The 10 T cell receptor beta chains given below trace back to one sample, sequenced in a study of blood T cell repertoires in COVID-19. Measured with immunoSEQ multiplex PCR; TCRdb has only the in-frame clones, and not every one. The sample lists 150,000 to 200,000 clones, approximately 86% occurring once. Sequencing used peripheral blood. The receptors were gathered from a man in his sixties with acute or convalescent COVID-19.

This chain links TRBV18 with TRBJ1-2, with 7 bases aligning to TRBD1. The length of the CDR3 is 13 residues. V lost 3 bases, J lost 3 bases, and 1 base stayed unmatched. CDR1 and CDR2 (germline): KGHSH, LQKENI. The CDR3 DNA reads TGTGCCAGCTCACCGGGGACAGACTATGGCTACACCTTC. As protein: CASSPGTDYGYTF.

This chain joins TRBV19 and TRBJ2-7; 9 bases agree with TRBD1. Losses at the gene ends were 4 bases for V and 7 bases for J; bases not matched to a gene: 11. The CDR3 runs 15 residues. CDR1 LNHDA and CDR2 SQIVND come from the germline V gene (reference sequence). The CDR3 bases are TGTGCCAGTAGTACGCCCGGGACAGGGTTTTTAGAGCAGTACTTC. Translation gives CASSTPGTGFLEQYF.

The chain joins TRBV18 to TRBJ2-2; TRBD2 might be the D (7 bases). Trimming took 8 bases from V and 7 from J, leaving 17 bases between them. Germline V gene lookup returns CDR1 KGHSH and CDR2 LQKENI. The CDR3 has 14 residues. The CDR3 loop reads CASPGGGGNGELFF. The CDR3 region has the DNA TGTGCCAGCCCGGGCGGGGGCGGTAACGGGGAGCTGTTTTTT.

This sequence joins TRBV2 and TRBJ1-4, with a possible D match to TRBD1 (5 bases). Trimming removed 4 bases at V and 0 bases at J, with 9 bases between. The CDR3 spans 15 residues. The V gene's germline CDR1 is SNHLY and CDR2 FYNNEI. The CDR3 DNA reads TGTGCCAGCAGTGGCCACAGGTCAACTAATGAAAAACTGTTTTTT. This gives the protein CASSGHRSTNEKLFF.

The chain combines TRBV6-5 with TRBJ1-3; D perhaps matches TRBD1 (6 bases). The V end lost 7 bases, the J end lost 0 bases, and 10 bases lay between the germline ends. Per germline, CDR1 MNHEY and CDR2 SVGAGI. CDR3 length equals 14 residues. The CDR3 sequence is CASKDSSSGNTIYF. The DNA for the CDR3 is TGTGCCAGCAAGGACAGCTCCTCTGGAAACACCATATATTTT.

This clone was detected a few times. The CDR3 sequence: CASSPRTGSNTEAFF. CDR3 bases: TGTGCCAGCAGCCCCAGGACAGGGTCGAACACTGAAGCTTTCTTT. J is TRBJ1-1 and V is TRBV7-2; TRBD1 matches at 8 bases. The germline V gene has CDR1 SGHTA and CDR2 FQGNSA. CDR3 length: 15 amino acids. The ends lost 5 bases at V and 1 base at J; junction bases unmatched: 6.

This clone appeared a single time. The V and J genes are TRBV5-1 and TRBJ1-4; 7 bases fit TRBD1. Trimming at V came to 0 bases and at J to 4 bases, leaving 3 bases not matched to a gene. This CDR3 has 15 residues. CDR1 is SGHRS, CDR2 YFSETQ, per germline. In DNA form, the CDR3 reads TGCGCCAGCAGCTTGGATGGACAGGTTAATGAAAAACTGTTTTTT. It translates to CASSLDGQVNEKLFF.

The rearrangement links TRBV19 to TRBJ1-1; 9 bases agree with TRBD1. The trim removed 3 bases at V and 4 bases at J, leaving 3 bases unmatched. The CDR3 loop spans 14 amino acids. Germline CDR1 LNHDA, CDR2 SQIVND (reference sequence). CDR3 DNA sequence: TGTGCCAGTAGTATCAAGACAGGGGGCACTGAAGCTTTCTTT. It is translated as CASSIKTGGTEAFF.

The V and J genes are TRBV10-3 and TRBJ2-1, with TRBD2 as a possible D gene (5 bases). The ends were cut back, 7 bases at V and 3 bases at J, with 19 bases in the middle. The germline V gene encodes CDR1 ENHRY and CDR2 SYGVKD. This CDR3 comprises 16 residues. The CDR3 region has the DNA TGTGCCATCACAGCGGACGCTGTGAATGGCTACAATGAGCAGTTCTTC. Protein: CAITADAVNGYNEQFF.

The V call is TRBV5-4, the J call TRBJ2-3; D is possibly TRBD2 (5 bases). Germline CDR1 is SGHNT and CDR2 is YYREEE (reference sequence). The CDR3 has 17 residues. V dropped 3 bases and J dropped 0 bases, with 17 bases sitting between them. CDR3 in DNA: TGTGCCAGCAGCTGGGGTCCTAGCTTCTCTAGCACAGATACGCAGTATTTT. This encodes CASSWGPSFSSTDTQYF.